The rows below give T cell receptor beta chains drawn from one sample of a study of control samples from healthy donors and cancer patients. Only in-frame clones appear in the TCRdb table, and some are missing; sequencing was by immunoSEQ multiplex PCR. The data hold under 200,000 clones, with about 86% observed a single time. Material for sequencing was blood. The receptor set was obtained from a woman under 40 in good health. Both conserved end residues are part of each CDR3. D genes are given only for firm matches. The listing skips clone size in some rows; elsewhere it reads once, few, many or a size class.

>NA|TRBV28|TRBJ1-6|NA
TGTGCCAGCTGGGTGGGGGCACAAATTAATTCACCCCTCCACTTT
CASWVGAQINSPLHF
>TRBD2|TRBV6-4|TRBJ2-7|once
TGTGCCAGCAGGGGGGGTGGACTAGCGGGAGACGAGCAGTACTTC
CASRGGGLAGDEQYF
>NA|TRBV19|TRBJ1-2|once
TGTGCCAGTAGTCTCACAGGCTCCAAAACAGTGTATGGCTACACCTTC
CASSLTGSKTVYGYTF
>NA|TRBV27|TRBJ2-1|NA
TGTGCCAGCAGTTCCCGTCAAGGGGGCAATGAGCAGTTCTTC
CASSSRQGGNEQFF
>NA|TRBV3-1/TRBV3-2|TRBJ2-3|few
TGTGCCAGCAGATTCGGGGACTCCAAGCAGTATTTT
CASRFGDSKQYF
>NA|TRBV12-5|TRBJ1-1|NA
TGTGCTAGTGGTTTGGGCCCAGGTGCTAACACTGAAGCTTTCTTT
CASGLGPGANTEAFF
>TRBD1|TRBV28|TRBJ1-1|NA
TGTGCCAGCAGTGCGTCCGGGACAGCCAACACTGAAGCTTTCTTT
CASSASGTANTEAFF
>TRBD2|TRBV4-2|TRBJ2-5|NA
TGTGCCAGCAGCCTACTCGGACTAGCGGGGGGGAGCCTACAAGAGACCCAGTACTTC
CASSLLGLAGGSLQETQYF
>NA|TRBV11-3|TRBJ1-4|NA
TGTGCCAGCAGCCCCCGGCCGCGGGGAAGTGAAAAACTGTTTTTT
CASSPRPRGSEKLFF
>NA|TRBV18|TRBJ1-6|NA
TGTGCCAGCTCACCGAACGGACAAGTTACCCTCCACTTT
CASSPNGQVTLHF
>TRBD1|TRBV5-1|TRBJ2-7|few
TGCGCCAGCAGTTATACGGGACAGGACTTCTCCTACGAGCAGTACTTC
CASSYTGQDFSYEQYF
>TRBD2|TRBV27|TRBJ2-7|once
TGTGCCAGCAGCCTTATCGGCGGGGGGCCGAAGGACGAGCAGTACTTC
CASSLIGGGPKDEQYF
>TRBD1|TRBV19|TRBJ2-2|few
TGTGCCAGTAAATGGGGACAGGGGGCCGGGGAGCTGTTTTTT
CASKWGQGAGELFF
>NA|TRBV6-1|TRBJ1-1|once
TGTGCCAGCAGTGAATCGGGACACCACACTGAAGCTTTCTTT
CASSESGHHTEAFF
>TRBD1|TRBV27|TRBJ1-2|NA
TGTGCCAGCAGTGCGGACAGGGGCCCATTACGAGGCTACACCTTC
CASSADRGPLRGYTF
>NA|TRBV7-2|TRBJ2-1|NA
TGTGCCAGCACCGAAACCGGAATATCCTACAATGAGCAGTTCTTC
CASTETGISYNEQFF
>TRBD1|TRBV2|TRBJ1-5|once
TGTGCCAGCAGTTTAGGGGGAGGGGGCGGGCAGCCCCAGCATTTT
CASSLGGGGGQPQHF
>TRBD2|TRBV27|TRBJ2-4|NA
TGTGCCAGCAGTTTAAGGACTAGCGGGACCAAAAACATTCAGTACTTC
CASSLRTSGTKNIQYF
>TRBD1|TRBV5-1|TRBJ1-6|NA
TGCGCCAGCAGCTTAGGGACAGGGTACGATTCACCCCTCCACTTT
CASSLGTGYDSPLHF
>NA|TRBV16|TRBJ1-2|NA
TGTGCCAGCAGCCTGACACCGGGACGTTCGGCTTTTTCTGGCTACACCTTC
CASSLTPGRSAFSGYTF
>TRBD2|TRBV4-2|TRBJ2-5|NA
TGTGCCAGCAGCCAAGAGTTGACTAGCGGGAGTTGGGAGGAGACCCAGTACTTC
CASSQELTSGSWEETQYF
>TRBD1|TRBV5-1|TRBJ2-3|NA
TGCGCCAGCAGCTTGGCGACAGGGGCAGATACGCAGTATTTT
CASSLATGADTQYF
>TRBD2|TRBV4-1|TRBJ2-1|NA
TGCGCCAGCAGCCAAGATCGGTTGGTAGCGGGGGTGTATGAGCAGTTCTTC
CASSQDRLVAGVYEQFF
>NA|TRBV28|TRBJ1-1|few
TGTGCCAGCAGTTTATACCCGAGAGGTTGGAACACTGAAGCTTTCTTT
CASSLYPRGWNTEAFF
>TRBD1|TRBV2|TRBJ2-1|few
TGTGCCAGCGGGGACAGCCTTGTTTACAATGAGCAGTTCTTC
CASGDSLVYNEQFF
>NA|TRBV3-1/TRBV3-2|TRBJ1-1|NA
TGTGCCAGCAGCCAAAGCAATCTGAACACTGAAGCTTTCTTT
CASSQSNLNTEAFF
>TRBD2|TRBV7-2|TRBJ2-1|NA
TGTGCCAGCAGCTTAGCGGGACTAGCGGTGGGGGGTGAGCAGTTCTTC
CASSLAGLAVGGEQFF
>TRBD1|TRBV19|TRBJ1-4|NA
TGTGCCAGTAGTAGGCCGACAGGGCTTGGCGAAAAACTGTTTTTT
CASSRPTGLGEKLFF
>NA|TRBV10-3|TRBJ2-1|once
TGTGCCATCAGTGACAGGGGACGGTCCCTGGGGGCTTTCAATGAGCAGTTCTTC
CAISDRGRSLGAFNEQFF
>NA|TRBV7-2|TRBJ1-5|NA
TGTGCCAGCAGCTCAGAACAGAATCAGCCCCAGCATTTT
CASSSEQNQPQHF
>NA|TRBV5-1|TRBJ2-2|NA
TGCGCCAGCAGCTTGGGTATTTGGGGCAGTGACACCGGGGAGCTGTTTTTT
CASSLGIWGSDTGELFF
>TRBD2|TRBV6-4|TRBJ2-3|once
TGTGCCAGCAGTGACTCAGTGCGGCGGGGGGTCACAGATACGCAGTATTTT
CASSDSVRRGVTDTQYF
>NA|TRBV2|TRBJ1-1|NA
TGTGCCAGCAGGTTTAGCCCAAACACTGAAGCTTTCTTT
CASRFSPNTEAFF
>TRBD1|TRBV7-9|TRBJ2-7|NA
TGTGCCAGCAGCTTCTCGGCAGGGGGCTACGAGCAGTACTTC
CASSFSAGGYEQYF
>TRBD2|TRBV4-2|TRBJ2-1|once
TGTGCCAGCAGCCAAGCGGGACTAGCGGGATACAATGAGCAGTTCTTC
CASSQAGLAGYNEQFF
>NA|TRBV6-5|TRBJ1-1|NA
TGTGCCAGCAGTCCCAATATAGGAAACACTGAAGCTTTCTTT
CASSPNIGNTEAFF
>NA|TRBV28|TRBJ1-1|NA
TGTGCCAGCAGTTACGGGTATCGGACTGAAGCTTTCTTT
CASSYGYRTEAFF
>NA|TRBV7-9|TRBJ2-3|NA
TGTGCCAGCAGCTCCGAACGACCCGGACAGCGCACGTCCACAGATACGCAGTATTTT
CASSSERPGQRTSTDTQYF
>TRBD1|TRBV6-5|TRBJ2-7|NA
TGTGCCAGCAGGAGCCGGGACAGGGCCTACGAGCAGTACTTC
CASRSRDRAYEQYF
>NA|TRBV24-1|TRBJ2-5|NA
TGTGCCACCAGTGATTTGAAGGGTTCACAAGAGACCCAGTACTTC
CATSDLKGSQETQYF
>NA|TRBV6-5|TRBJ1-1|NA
TGTGCCAGCAGACATGGAAAAAAAAGAGGTCGCGCTTTCTTT
CASRHGKKRGRAFF
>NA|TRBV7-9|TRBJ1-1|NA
TGTGCCAGCAGCTTAGTAGGCCAGAGCACTGAAGCTTTCTTT
CASSLVGQSTEAFF
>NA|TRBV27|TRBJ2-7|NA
TGTGCCAGCAGTTTTGCGGGGGCCCCGAACTACGAGCAGTACTTC
CASSFAGAPNYEQYF
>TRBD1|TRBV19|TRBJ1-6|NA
TGTGCCGGTAGTATCGACAGGGGAAATTCACCCCTCCACTTT
CAGSIDRGNSPLHF
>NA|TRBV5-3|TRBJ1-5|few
TGTGCCAGACTGAGGTTAGGGATCAGGAATCAGCCCCAGCATTTT
CARLRLGIRNQPQHF